A single sample is the source of the 10 T cell receptor beta chains below, sequenced in a study of T cell responses to AZD1222 COVID-19 vaccine. The repertoire was sequenced with immunoSEQ multiplex PCR; TCRdb's copy has only in-frame clones and lacks some. The sample holds 110,000 or so clones, 75% to 95% seen once. The sequencing here drew on peripheral blood, taken 28 days after the second dose of the MenACWY control vaccine. The source of these receptors is an adult who received the MenACWY meningococcal vaccine as a control.

The rearrangement joins TRBV18 to TRBJ1-4; D gene unclear. Trimming stripped 1 base from V and 0 bases from J, with 3 bases between. This CDR3 contains 14 residues. Per germline, CDR1 KGHSH and CDR2 LQKENI. The CDR3: CASSPLATNEKLFF. CDR3 nucleotide sequence: TGTGCCAGCTCACCACTGGCAACTAATGAAAAACTGTTTTTT.

This clone appeared a single time. The J gene is TRBJ1-5, the V gene TRBV7-2; D gene unclear. The CDR3 is made up of 13 amino acids. V dropped 2 bases and J dropped 7 bases, with 9 bases sitting between them. Germline V gene data show CDR1 as SGHTA and CDR2 as FQGNSA. The CDR3 reads CASSLNTWQPQHF. The CDR3 nucleotides read TGTGCCAGCAGCTTAAATACCTGGCAGCCCCAGCATTTT.

V and J are TRBV7-9 and TRBJ1-3, with D perhaps TRBD1 (5 bases). This CDR3 comprises 14 residues. V lost 10 bases to trimming and J lost 1 base, with 14 bases between them. Germline V gene data show CDR1 as SEHNR and CDR2 as FQNEAQ (reference sequence). The CDR3 DNA is TGTGCCACCCACGGGGGGAAGTCTGGAAACACCATATATTTT. Protein: CATHGGKSGNTIYF.

This chain connects TRBV12-1 to TRBJ1-5. TRBV12-1 is annotated as a pseudogene. The CDR3 totals 16 residues. The CDR3 region has the DNA TGTGCCAGCCCCGACAGTGAAGGGGGACTCAATCAGCCCCAGCATTTT. Protein product: CASPDSEGGLNQPQHF.

J is TRBJ2-5 and V is TRBV6-4, with a possible D match to TRBD2 (6 bases). The CDR3 is made up of 14 amino acids. V lost 5 bases, J lost 5 bases, and 15 bases lay in between. Germline CDR1 and CDR2: MRHNA and SNTAGT. CDR3 bases: TGTGCCAGCAGTCCCGGGCGGGGAGGTGAGACCCAGTACTTC. It translates to CASSPGRGGETQYF.

The chain links TRBV2 to TRBJ2-5; the D is unclear. This CDR3 has 14 amino acids. Trimming took 4 bases from V and 5 from J, leaving 14 bases between them. Per the germline V gene, CDR1 is SNHLY and CDR2 is FYNNEI. The CDR3 spells CASSVVRLWETQYF. The CDR3 DNA reads as TGTGCCAGCAGTGTGGTACGCCTGTGGGAGACCCAGTACTTC.

The V gene is TRBV19, the J gene TRBJ1-4, with 9 bases matching TRBD1. Germline loops: CDR1 LNHDA, CDR2 SQIVND (reference sequence). The CDR3 has 17 residues. The V gene end was trimmed by 9 bases and the J gene end by 2 bases; junction bases not matched to a gene: 13. CDR3 DNA sequence: TGTGCCAGCTCAACTCCGGGACAGGGTACGACTAATGAAAAACTGTTTTTT. Protein: CASSTPGQGTTNEKLFF.

This clone has only a few counts. V gene TRBV3-1 (or the pseudogene TRBV3-2) combines with J gene TRBJ1-2; TRBD1 matches at 10 bases. J gave up 12 bases and V 5 bases, and 9 bases lay outside the gene matches. The CDR3 is made up of 13 amino acids. Germline lookup yields CDR1 LGHDT and CDR2 YNNKEL (reference sequence). Written as DNA, the CDR3 is TGTGCCAGCAGCTCCCGGGACAGGGGATTAAACACCTTC. This gives the protein CASSSRDRGLNTF.

The V call is TRBV5-6, the J call TRBJ2-1; 11 nucleotides align to TRBD2. There are 17 residues in the CDR3. The J segment lost 1 base and the V segment lost 1 base, leaving 4 bases of the junction unmatched. Germline V lookup: CDR1 SGHDT, CDR2 YYEEEE. CDR3 region: CASSLLAGGRSYNEQFF. The CDR3 DNA sequence: TGTGCCAGCAGCTTGTTAGCGGGAGGGCGATCCTACAATGAGCAGTTCTTC. The entire variable domain, with the rest obtained from reference TRBV5-6 and TRBJ2-1, is as follows: DAGVTQSPTHLIKTRGQQVTLRCSPKSGHDTVSWYQQALGQGPQFIFQYYEEEERQRGNFPDRFSGHQFPNYSSELNVNALLLGDSALYLCASSLLAGGRSYNEQFFGPGTRLTVL.

This chain connects TRBV5-4 to TRBJ1-2; D uncertain. This CDR3 comprises 14 residues. Germline-derived CDR1 and CDR2 are SGHNT and YYREEE (reference sequence). Trimming left V 7 bases short and J 3 bases short, with 16 bases between. The DNA of the CDR3 is TGTGCCAGCGGATCCTCGATGGTTTACTATGGCTACACCTTC. This codes for CASGSSMVYYGYTF. Based on the CDR3 plus reference TRBV5-4 and TRBJ1-2, the full variable domain is ETGVTQSPTHLIKTRGQQVTLRCSSQSGHNTVSWYQQALGQGPQFIFQYYREEENGRGNFPPRFSGLQFPNYSSELNVNALELDDSALYLCASGSSMVYYGYTFGSGTRLTVV.